This T cell receptor (beta chain) was captured by sequencing in a study of blood T cell repertoires in COVID-19. Study-level background: Samples taken during acute and convalescent COVID-19 were collected in the United States, Italy and Spain. PBMCs, B-cell-depleted T cells, or T cells provided the cDNA or gDNA that made up the material.

Profiling relied on immunoSEQ multiplex PCR, and the TCRdb table lists in-frame clones only, not all of them. Of over 150,000 clones listed, roughly 80% are singletons. Trimming removed 6 bases from V and 0 bases from J, with 32 bases in between. The CDR3 has 21 amino acids. CDR1 is LNHDA and CDR2 is SQIVND in the germline V gene (reference sequence). The sequenced material came from peripheral blood. The J gene is TRBJ1-2, the V gene TRBV19; D remains ambiguous. The sequence was obtained from a woman aged 55-69 years with COVID-19, enrolled during active disease. In DNA form, the CDR3 reads TGTGCCAGTAGCATCAACCGCCCTAACCCCAAAAGGACTGGGGCTAACTATGGCTACACCTTC. As protein: CASSINRPNPKRTGANYGYTF.